The rows below give T cell receptor beta chains drawn from one sample of a study of Tregs in tolerant kidney transplant recipients. Method: immunoSEQ multiplex PCR; TCRdb's copy keeps in-frame clones and lacks some. Here the sample spans over 50,000 clones, around 80% being singletons. Input material: CD4+ T cells from blood. The origin of the receptors is a human donor in good health. The CDR3 runs from the conserved cysteine through the conserved F or W. The D gene is left open where the match is weak. The size field is filled for only some rows; it gives once, few, many or a size class.

j_call clone_size v_call d_call cdr3_nt cdr3_aa
TRBJ2-2 - TRBV28 - TGTGCCAGCCAAACAGGGACTTACACCGGGGAGCTGTTTTTT CASQTGTYTGELFF
TRBJ2-7 - TRBV28 - TGTGCCAGCAGAGCTACCCTTCCATTTTACGAGCAGTACTTC CASRATLPFYEQYF
TRBJ2-5 few TRBV14 - TGTGCCAGCAGCCCCCAGCCCCAGCGTCAAGAGACCCAGTACTTC CASSPQPQRQETQYF
TRBJ2-7 - TRBV6-5 - TGTGCCAGCAGTTACTCCGCAGGGATCTCCTACGAGCAGTACTTC CASSYSAGISYEQYF
TRBJ1-1 - TRBV7-3 TRBD1 TGTGCCAGCAGCCCCGCACCGGGACAGGGGGTGAGAACTTTCTTT CASSPAPGQGVRTFF
TRBJ1-6 - TRBV9 TRBD1 TGTGCCAGCAGCGTAGGTAACAGGGGAGGTTCACCCCTCCACTTT CASSVGNRGGSPLHF
TRBJ1-1 - TRBV27 TRBD1 TGTGCCAGCAGTTTAGGAGGCGACAGGGGATCCACTGAAGCTTTCTTT CASSLGGDRGSTEAFF
TRBJ1-1 - TRBV10-3 - TGTGCCATCGGCGGGCCGGGGAACACTGAAGCTTTCTTT CAIGGPGNTEAFF
TRBJ1-3 - TRBV19 TRBD1 TGTGCCAGTAGAAGTCGAACAGGGGGTGGAAACACCATATATTTT CASRSRTGGGNTIYF
TRBJ2-1 - TRBV30 TRBD2 TGTGCCTGGAGTGGATCCCTCGGACTAGCGGGAGGGCGGTACAATGAGCAGTTCTTC CAWSGSLGLAGGRYNEQFF
TRBJ2-5 - TRBV5-1 TRBD2 TGCGCCAGCAGCATAACCGGGACTAGGACCCTCCAAGAGACCCAGTACTTC CASSITGTRTLQETQYF
TRBJ1-5 few TRBV6-1 - TGTGCCAGCAGTGATGCGGTAGCTACCCTCCCCCGGCCCCAGCATTTT CASSDAVATLPRPQHF
TRBJ1-1 - TRBV10-3 - TGTGCCACTCAGGGGACGATAAACACTGAAGCTTTCTTT CATQGTINTEAFF
TRBJ2-1 - TRBV4-3 - TGCGCCAGCAGCCAAGGGGCGCGCGGGTCCTACAATGAGCAGTTCTTC CASSQGARGSYNEQFF
TRBJ1-5 - TRBV6-1 - TGTGCCAGCAGTGAAGCGAAAGGGAGCAATCAGCCCCAGCATTTT CASSEAKGSNQPQHF
TRBJ2-5 - TRBV10-2 TRBD2 TGCGCCAGCGCTAGCGGGGGGTCACAAGAGACCCAGTACTTC CASASGGSQETQYF
TRBJ2-7 - TRBV30 - TGTGCCTGGAGTGTGGGTTCCTACGAGCAGTACTTC CAWSVGSYEQYF
TRBJ1-2 once TRBV5-5 - TGTGCCAGCAGCTTCGGAGTGAAGGGCTACACCTTC CASSFGVKGYTF
TRBJ2-3 - TRBV7-2 - TGTGCCAGCGACTCGCCTAGAGGGAGGACTAGCACAGATACGCAGTATTTT CASDSPRGRTSTDTQYF
TRBJ1-2 - TRBV7-9 - TGTGCCAGCAGCTTAGTCGTCCAGAACTATGGCTACACCTTC CASSLVVQNYGYTF
TRBJ1-4 - TRBV4-3 - TGCGCCAGCAGCCGGAATTCCGGGTCATCTAATGAAAAACTGTTTTTT CASSRNSGSSNEKLFF
TRBJ2-1 - TRBV7-8 - TGTGCCAGCAGCTTAAGTGAAAACAATGAGCAGTTCTTC CASSLSENNEQFF
TRBJ2-4 - TRBV4-2 TRBD2 TGTGCCAGCAGCCAAGAAAGGAGGACTAGCCCCATTCAGTACTTC CASSQERRTSPIQYF
TRBJ1-4 few TRBV19 TRBD1 TGTGCCAGTAGTATGTTGACAGGGGCTGAAAAACTGTTTTTT CASSMLTGAEKLFF
TRBJ2-5 - TRBV29-1 - TGCAGCGTTCACGCCGAGACCCAGTACTTC CSVHAETQYF
TRBJ1-4 once TRBV5-6 - TGTGCCAGCAGCTCCCAAGGGGCAAGAGAAAAACTGTTTTTT CASSSQGAREKLFF
TRBJ2-7 - TRBV7-8 TRBD2 TGTGCCAGCAGCTTAGGAGCGGGAGGGCCGGTTGAGCAGTACTTC CASSLGAGGPVEQYF
TRBJ1-2 - TRBV15 - TGTGCCACCAGCAGAGATTGGAGGGATAATGGCTACACCTTC CATSRDWRDNGYTF
TRBJ2-7 - TRBV12-2 - TGTGCAAGTCGCTTAGACGAGAAGAGCTCCTACGAGCAGTACTTC CASRLDEKSSYEQYF
TRBJ2-2 - TRBV9 - TGTGCCAGCAGCGTAGGATCAGGGGCCAACACCGGGGAGCTGTTTTTT CASSVGSGANTGELFF
TRBJ2-2 - TRBV7-2 - TGTGCCAGCAGCCAGGGGGGCACCGGGGAGCTGTTTTTT CASSQGGTGELFF
TRBJ2-7 - TRBV4-3 - TGCGCCAGCAGCCAAGATAACAGCGGCAGGGGGGCCTACGAGCAGTACTTC CASSQDNSGRGAYEQYF
TRBJ1-5 - TRBV30 - TGTGCCGGATCCCCCCCGGGGTCGAGTCAGCCCCAGCATTTT CAGSPPGSSQPQHF
TRBJ2-5 once TRBV5-6 - TGTGCCAGCAGCTTTCGTGAGACCCAGTACTTC CASSFRETQYF
TRBJ2-3 - TRBV5-4 TRBD2 TGTGCCACCCTAAGGCGGGAGGGGTCAGATACGCAGTATTTT CATLRREGSDTQYF
TRBJ2-5 - TRBV15 TRBD2 TGTGCCACCAAGATGGGCCTAGCGGGGGGTCAAGAGACCCAGTACTTC CATKMGLAGGQETQYF
TRBJ2-1 - TRBV4-3 TRBD2 TGCGCCAGCAGCCAAGAAAAGCCTAGCGGGATCCACTCTAGGGGGGATGAGCAGTTCTTC CASSQEKPSGIHSRGDEQFF
TRBJ2-7 - TRBV7-9 - TGTGCCAGCAGCTTCGGAGTCTGGGACGAAGGCTCTTACGAGCAGTACTTC CASSFGVWDEGSYEQYF
TRBJ1-2 many TRBV5-6 - TGTGCCAGCAGCTTCGGCAGGGAATATGGCTACACCTTC CASSFGREYGYTF
TRBJ1-5 - TRBV11-2 - TGTGCCAGCAGCCCTGACGGGGGGGGCAGTCAGCCCCAGCATTTT CASSPDGGGSQPQHF
TRBJ1-4 - TRBV10-3 - TGTGCCATCAGTGAGTCGGGAGGACAGTACCATGAAAAACTGTTTTTT CAISESGGQYHEKLFF
TRBJ2-2 - TRBV5-1 TRBD1 TGCGCCAGCAGCTTTGGGACAGGGGACGGGGAGCTGTTTTTT CASSFGTGDGELFF
TRBJ1-1 - TRBV9 - TGTGCCAGCAGCGTAGACGGACGCACTGAAGCTTTCTTT CASSVDGRTEAFF
TRBJ2-1 - TRBV6-4 TRBD2 TGTGCCAGCAGTGACTCCGGGACTAGCGGGAGAGGGGAGCAGTTCTTC CASSDSGTSGRGEQFF
TRBJ2-5 - TRBV15 - TGTGCCACCAGCAGAGATGCCTACACGGAGACCCAGTACTTC CATSRDAYTETQYF
TRBJ1-5 - TRBV15 - TGTGCCACCAGTCCCACAGCCTCCGGAGTCAATCAGCCCCAGCATTTT CATSPTASGVNQPQHF
TRBJ2-5 - TRBV6-6 TRBD2 TGTGCCAGCAGCCCCCCGGGACTAGCTACAGAGACCCAGTACTTC CASSPPGLATETQYF
TRBJ1-1 - TRBV6-5 - TGTGCCAGCAGCCGGGGGGCGAACACTGAAGCTTTCTTT CASSRGANTEAFF